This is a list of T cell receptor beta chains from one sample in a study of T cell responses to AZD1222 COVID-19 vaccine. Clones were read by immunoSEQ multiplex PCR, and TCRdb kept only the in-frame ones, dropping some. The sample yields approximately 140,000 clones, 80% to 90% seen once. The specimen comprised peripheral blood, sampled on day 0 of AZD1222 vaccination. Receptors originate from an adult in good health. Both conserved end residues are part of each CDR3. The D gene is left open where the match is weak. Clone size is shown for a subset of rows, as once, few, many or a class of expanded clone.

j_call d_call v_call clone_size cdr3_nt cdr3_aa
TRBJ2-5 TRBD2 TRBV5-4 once TGTGCCAGCAGCTTGATGAGCGGGGTACAAGAGACCCAGTACTTC CASSLMSGVQETQYF
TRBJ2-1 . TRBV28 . TGTGCCAGCAGCCCCTTGGGACGAAGAAATGAGCAGTTCTTC CASSPLGRRNEQFF
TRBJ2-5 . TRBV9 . TGTGCCAGCAGCGTAGGGGGAACGGGGGAAGAGACCCAGTACTTC CASSVGGTGEETQYF
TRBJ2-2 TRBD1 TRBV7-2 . TGTGCCAGCAGCCAGACAGGGTCCGGGGAGCTGTTTTTT CASSQTGSGELFF
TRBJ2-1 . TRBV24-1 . TGTGCCACCAGTGATTTAGACCCGAGCTCCTACAATGAGCAGTTCTTC CATSDLDPSSYNEQFF
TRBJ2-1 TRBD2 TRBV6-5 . TGTGCCAGCAGTCCCGGGACTAGCGGGAATAATGAGCAGTTCTTC CASSPGTSGNNEQFF
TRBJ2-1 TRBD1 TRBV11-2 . TGTGCCAGCAGTCCAACCGTGGGACAGGGGAACCATGAGCAGTTCTTC CASSPTVGQGNHEQFF
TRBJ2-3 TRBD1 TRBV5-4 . TGTGCCAGCAGCTTACAGGGGGCCTCGGATACGCAGTATTTT CASSLQGASDTQYF
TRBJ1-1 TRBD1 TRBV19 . TGTGCCAGTGCTGATATGGACAGGGATCACACTGAAGCTTTCTTT CASADMDRDHTEAFF
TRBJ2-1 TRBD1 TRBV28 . TGTGCCAGCCTGGCGAGACAGGGCTACAATGAGCAGTTCTTC CASLARQGYNEQFF
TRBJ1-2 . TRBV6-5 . TGTGCCAGCAGGTTAACGTTGGATGGTGGCTACACCTTC CASRLTLDGGYTF
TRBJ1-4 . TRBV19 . TGTGCCAGTAGGAAGAGGGACTTATCAACTAATGAAAAACTGTTTTTT CASRKRDLSTNEKLFF
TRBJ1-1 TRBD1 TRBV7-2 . TGTGCCAGCAGCACTCAGGGGGGCATGAACACTGAAGCTTTCTTT CASSTQGGMNTEAFF
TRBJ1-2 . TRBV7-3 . TGTGCCAGCAGCTTAAGGTTGGGGGCAGACCTTAACTATGGCTACACCTTC CASSLRLGADLNYGYTF
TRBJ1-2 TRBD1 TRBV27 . TGTGCCAGCAGTTTATCAGGGGGCTGGGTGCCCTATGGCTACACCTTC CASSLSGGWVPYGYTF
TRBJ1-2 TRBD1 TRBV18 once TGTGCCAGCTCACCAATCGAGGACAGGGGCGGCTATGGCTACACCTTC CASSPIEDRGGYGYTF
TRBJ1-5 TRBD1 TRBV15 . TGTGCCACCAGCAGAGAGTACGGGAGGGGGCGGAATCAGCCCCAGCATTTT CATSREYGRGRNQPQHF
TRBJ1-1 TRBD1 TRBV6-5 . TGTGCCAGCAGTTACAGGCAGGGGGGAGAAGCTTTCTTT CASSYRQGGEAFF
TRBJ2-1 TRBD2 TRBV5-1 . TGCGCCAGCAGCTCCCCCAGATCGCCACCGGGACTAGCGGCACTTGATGAGCAGTTCTTC CASSSPRSPPGLAALDEQFF
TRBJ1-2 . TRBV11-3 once TGTGCCAGCAGCCAGCGCACCTGGGATGGCTACACCTTC CASSQRTWDGYTF
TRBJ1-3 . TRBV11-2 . TGTGCCAGCAGCCTCCATCCGCGGGGGGCAGGAAACACCATATATTTT CASSLHPRGAGNTIYF
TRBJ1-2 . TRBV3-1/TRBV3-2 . TGTGCCAGCAGCCAAGATGTGGGGTATGGCTACACCTTC CASSQDVGYGYTF
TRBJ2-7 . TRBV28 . TGTGCCAGCAGTTTCCGGCAGGGAGGGCAGTACTTC CASSFRQGGQYF
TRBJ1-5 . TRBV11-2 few TGTGCCAGCAGCTTAGTCCCAGGTTATAGCAATCAGCCCCAGCATTTT CASSLVPGYSNQPQHF
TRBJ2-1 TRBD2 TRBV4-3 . TGCGCCAGCAGCCAAGATGGGACTAGCGGGACGTACAATGAGCAGTTCTTC CASSQDGTSGTYNEQFF
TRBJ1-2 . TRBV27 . TGTGCCAGCAGTCTCCACTATGGGGGGCACTCCTATGGCTACACCTTC CASSLHYGGHSYGYTF